This is a list of T cell receptor beta chains from one sample in a study of molecular identifiers for immune sequencing clone quantification. TCRdb re-derived calls from the PCR reads in MiXCR, one entry per CDR3 protein. The sample shows about half a million distinct CDR3 sequences, under 30% of them seen only once. Sequencing was carried out using naive CD8+ T cells from blood, with Jurkat cell RNA spiked in. Receptor source: a human donor in good health. Some libraries in this study had Jurkat cell RNA spiked in. The CDR3 runs from the conserved cysteine through the conserved F or W. Fields, in order: D gene, J gene, V gene, clone size, CDR3 DNA, CDR3 protein. The D gene is left open where the match is weak. Only part of the rows carry a size: once, few, many, or a class if the clone is expanded.

. | TRBJ1-1 | TRBV18 | . | TGTGCCAGCTCACCACCGTGGCGGGGCGACACTGAAGCTTTCTTT | CASSPPWRGDTEAFF
. | TRBJ2-3 | TRBV7-9 | many | TGTGCCAGCAGCTTAGTGGACGGCGGAAATACGCAGTATTTT | CASSLVDGGNTQYF
. | TRBJ1-2 | TRBV30 | . | TGTGCCTGGGAAGGCTTACAGGGTCATGGCTACACCTTC | CAWEGLQGHGYTF
. | TRBJ2-5 | TRBV28 | many | TGTGCCAGCAGTTTATTCTCGGTCCCGGGGGTAGAGACCCAGTACTTC | CASSLFSVPGVETQYF
. | TRBJ1-1 | TRBV6-5 | . | TGTGCCAGCAGTTACTCGTCGGGGCGAGACGCTGAAGCTTTCTTT | CASSYSSGRDAEAFF
TRBD1 | TRBJ1-2 | TRBV12-5 | many | TGTGCTAGTGGACAGGGACAGTTTTCTTATGGCTACACCTTC | CASGQGQFSYGYTF
. | TRBJ2-6 | TRBV9 | . | TGTGCCAGCAGCGCAGTCTCTGGGGCCGACGTCCTGGCTTTC | CASSAVSGADVLAF
TRBD1 | TRBJ2-7 | TRBV5-1 | few | TGCGCCAGCAGCTCCGGGACAGGGGAGGTCGAGCAGTACTTC | CASSSGTGEVEQYF
. | TRBJ2-7 | TRBV7-9 | . | TGTGCCAGCAGCGAGGGGACACGGCCCTACGAGCAGTACTTC | CASSEGTRPYEQYF
. | TRBJ2-7 | TRBV7-2 | . | TGTGCCAGCAGCTTAACAGTCTTTTCCGCCGAGCAGTACTTC | CASSLTVFSAEQYF
. | TRBJ2-1 | TRBV11-2 | . | TGTGCCAGCAGCTTAGGGCACAGCGTTGAGCAGTTCTTC | CASSLGHSVEQFF
TRBD2 | TRBJ2-7 | TRBV5-6 | many | TGTGCCAGCAGCCTCGTAGTACGGGAGGTATCGTACGAGCAGTACTTC | CASSLVVREVSYEQYF
. | TRBJ2-6 | TRBV4-1 | . | TGCGCCAGCAGCCAAGATGCCAGGGTAAGCGGTGGGGCCAACGTCCTGACTTTC | CASSQDARVSGGANVLTF
. | TRBJ2-7 | TRBV4-3 | many | TGCGCCAGCAGCCAAGAGAAACAGGTGACCTACGAGCAGTACTTC | CASSQEKQVTYEQYF
TRBD2 | TRBJ2-3 | TRBV6-5 | many | TGTGCCAGCAGTTCCGGGTCGGGGACTAGCGGGAGCACAGATACGCAGTATTTT | CASSSGSGTSGSTDTQYF
TRBD1 | TRBJ1-1 | TRBV7-9 | . | TGTGCCAGCAGCCGATTTCAGGGGGCGGCTGAAGCTTTCTTT | CASSRFQGAAEAFF
TRBD2 | TRBJ2-7 | TRBV4-3 | few | TGCGCCAGCAGCCCGGGACTAGCGGGACGGGGCTACGAGCAGTACTTC | CASSPGLAGRGYEQYF
. | TRBJ2-7 | TRBV27 | . | TGTGCCAGCAGTTTGTGGGCAGAGAGACCCTACGAGCAGTACTTC | CASSLWAERPYEQYF
. | TRBJ2-7 | TRBV27 | few | TGTGCCAGCAGTTTTTCTCGACAGAACTACGAGCAGTACTTC | CASSFSRQNYEQYF
. | TRBJ2-7 | TRBV4-2 | . | TGTGCCAGCAGCGAAACAACAGGGAGTGCTAGCTACGAGCAGTACTTC | CASSETTGSASYEQYF
. | TRBJ2-1 | TRBV5-1 | . | TGCGCCAGCAGACCCTGGGGGGAGGACTCCTACAATGAGCAGTTCTTC | CASRPWGEDSYNEQFF
. | TRBJ2-2 | TRBV24-1 | . | TGTGCCACCAGTGATTCTGGCAGAACAGTCATGAACACCGGGGAGCTGTTTTTT | CATSDSGRTVMNTGELFF
. | TRBJ2-2 | TRBV6-5 | many | TGTGCCAGCAGTTACGGTTCCACCGGGGAGCTGTTTTTT | CASSYGSTGELFF
. | TRBJ1-6 | TRBV6-2/TRBV6-3 | few | TGTGCCAGCAGTCAACAGGCGAGCTCCTATAATTCACCCCTCCACTTT | CASSQQASSYNSPLHF
TRBD1 | TRBJ1-6 | TRBV13 | . | TGTGCCAGCAGCGCTGGCCCGGGACAGGGGCATAATTCACCCCTCCACTTT | CASSAGPGQGHNSPLHF
. | TRBJ1-5 | TRBV4-3 | many | TGCGCCAGCAGCCAAGATTGGAATAGCAATCAGCCCCAGCATTTT | CASSQDWNSNQPQHF
. | TRBJ2-7 | TRBV3-1 | . | TGTGCCAGCAGCCAAGAGAAGTACTCCTACGAGCAGTACTTC | CASSQEKYSYEQYF
. | TRBJ2-7 | TRBV9 | . | TGTGCCAGCAGCGTAGCCACTGGCTACGAGCAGTACTTC | CASSVATGYEQYF
. | TRBJ2-1 | TRBV4-3 | few | TGCGCCAGCAGCCAAGGCTCAGGGGCAAACAATGAGCAGTTCTTC | CASSQGSGANNEQFF
. | TRBJ2-2 | TRBV27 | few | TGTGCCAGCAAAGAGACACCGAACACCGGGGAGCTGTTTTTT | CASKETPNTGELFF
. | TRBJ2-7 | TRBV7-2 | . | TGTGCCAGCAGCTTAGAAGGGGCGAGTTCGACCTACGAGCAGTACTTC | CASSLEGASSTYEQYF